This T cell receptor (beta chain) was documented in a study of T-cell reconstitution after alpha-beta-depleted transplantation in children. V was pared by 0 bases and J by 5 bases, with 9 bases between. Germline CDR1 reads SGHRS; CDR2 reads YFSETQ. The CDR3 loop spans 15 amino acids. Many counts were recorded for this clonotype. TCRbeta library preparation incorporated unique molecular identifiers. TCRdb recomputed calls from the PCR reads with MiXCR, one row per CDR3 protein. Of around 400,000 distinct CDR3 sequences in the sample, just over 20% were seen once. The material was PBMCs from the stem cell graft donor, obtained from the stem cell graft. This sequence joins TRBV5-1 and TRBJ1-6; D remains unclear. The sequence was obtained from a human donor who donated a stem cell graft to a child with acute myeloid leukemia. The CDR3, as DNA: TGCGCCAGCAGCTTGGAAGGAGGACATAATTCACCCCTCCACTTT. It specifies CASSLEGGHNSPLHF.